This T cell receptor beta chain was captured in a study of blood T cell repertoires in COVID-19. The CDR3 has 13 residues. Germline assignment: CDR1 SGHTA and CDR2 FQGTGA. Trimming stripped 2 bases from V and 2 bases from J, with 7 bases between. Sequenced by immunoSEQ multiplex PCR; TCRdb stores in-frame clones only, minus some. The table has 250,000 to 300,000 clones, approximately 89% seen once. The chain uses TRBV7-3 and TRBJ2-7, with TRBD2 as a possible D gene (6 bases). The source of this sequence is a woman aged 70-85 years with COVID-19, enrolled during active disease. Sample: peripheral blood. CDR3 sequence (DNA): TGTGCCAGCAGCTTACGGGGGACCTACGAGCAGTACTTC. Its translation: CASSLRGTYEQYF.